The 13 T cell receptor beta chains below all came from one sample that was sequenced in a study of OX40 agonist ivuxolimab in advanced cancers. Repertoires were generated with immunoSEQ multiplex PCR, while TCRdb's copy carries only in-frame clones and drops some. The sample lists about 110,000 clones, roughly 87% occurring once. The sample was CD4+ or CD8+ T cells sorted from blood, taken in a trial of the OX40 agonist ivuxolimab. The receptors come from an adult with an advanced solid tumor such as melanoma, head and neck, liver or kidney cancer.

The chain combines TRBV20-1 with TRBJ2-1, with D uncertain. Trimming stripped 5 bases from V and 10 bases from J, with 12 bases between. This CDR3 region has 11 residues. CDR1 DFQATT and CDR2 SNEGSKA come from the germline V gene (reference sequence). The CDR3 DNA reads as TGCAGTGCTTTACAGACTCCCGAGCAGTTCTTC. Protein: CSALQTPEQFF.

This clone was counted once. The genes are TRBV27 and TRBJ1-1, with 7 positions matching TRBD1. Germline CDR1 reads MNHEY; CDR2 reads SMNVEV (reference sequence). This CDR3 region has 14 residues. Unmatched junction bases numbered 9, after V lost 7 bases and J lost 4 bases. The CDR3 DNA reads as TGTGCCAGCACCCTATCAGGGGGAGCCACTGAAGCTTTCTTT. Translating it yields CASTLSGGATEAFF.

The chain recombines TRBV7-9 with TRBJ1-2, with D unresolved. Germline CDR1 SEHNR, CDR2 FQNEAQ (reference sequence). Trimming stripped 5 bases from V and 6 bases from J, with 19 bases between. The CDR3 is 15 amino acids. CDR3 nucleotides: TGTGCCAGCAGCCTCCCCCTGATCCGGTCCCATGGCTACACCTTC. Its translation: CASSLPLIRSHGYTF. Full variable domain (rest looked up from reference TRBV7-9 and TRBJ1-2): DTGVSQNPRHKITKRGQNVTFRCDPISEHNRLYWYRQTLGQGPEFLTYFQNEAQLEKSRLLSDRFSAERPKGSFSTLEIQRTEQGDSAMYLCASSLPLIRSHGYTFGSGTRLTVV.

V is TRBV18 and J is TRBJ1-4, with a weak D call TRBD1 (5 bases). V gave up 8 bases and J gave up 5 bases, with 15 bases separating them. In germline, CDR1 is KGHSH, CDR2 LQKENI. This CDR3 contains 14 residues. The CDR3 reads CASQLTQGNEKLFF. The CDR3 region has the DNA TGTGCCAGCCAACTCACTCAGGGAAATGAAAAACTGTTTTTT. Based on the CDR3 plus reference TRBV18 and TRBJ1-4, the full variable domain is NAGVMQNPRHLVRRRGQEARLRCSPMKGHSHVYWYRQLPEEGLKFMVYLQKENIIDESGMPKERFSAEFPKEGPSILRIQQVVRGDSAAYFCASQLTQGNEKLFFGSGTQLSVL.

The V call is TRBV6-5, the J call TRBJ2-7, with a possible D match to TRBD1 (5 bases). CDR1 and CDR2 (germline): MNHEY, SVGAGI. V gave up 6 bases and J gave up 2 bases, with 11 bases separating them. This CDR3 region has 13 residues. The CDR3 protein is CASSMDTAYEQYF. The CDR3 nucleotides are TGTGCCAGCAGCATGGACACGGCCTACGAGCAGTACTTC.

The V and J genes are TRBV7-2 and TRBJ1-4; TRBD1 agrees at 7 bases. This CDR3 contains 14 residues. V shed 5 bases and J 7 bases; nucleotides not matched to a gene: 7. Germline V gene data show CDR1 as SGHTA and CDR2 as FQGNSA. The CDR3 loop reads CASSPTGMGEKLFF. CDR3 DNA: TGTGCCAGCAGCCCGACAGGGATGGGTGAAAAACTGTTTTTT.

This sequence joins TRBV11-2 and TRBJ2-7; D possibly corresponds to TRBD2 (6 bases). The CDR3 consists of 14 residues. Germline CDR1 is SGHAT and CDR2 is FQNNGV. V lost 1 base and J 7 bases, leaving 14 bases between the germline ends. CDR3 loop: CASSLAVRGGEQYF. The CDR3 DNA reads TGTGCCAGCAGCTTAGCTGTCCGGGGAGGAGAGCAGTACTTC.

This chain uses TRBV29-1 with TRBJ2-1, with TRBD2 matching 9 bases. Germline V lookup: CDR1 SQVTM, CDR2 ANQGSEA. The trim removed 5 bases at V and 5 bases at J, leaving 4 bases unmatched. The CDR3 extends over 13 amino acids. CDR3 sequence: CSVRSGGHNEQFF. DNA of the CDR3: TGCAGCGTTCGTAGCGGGGGACACAATGAGCAGTTCTTC.

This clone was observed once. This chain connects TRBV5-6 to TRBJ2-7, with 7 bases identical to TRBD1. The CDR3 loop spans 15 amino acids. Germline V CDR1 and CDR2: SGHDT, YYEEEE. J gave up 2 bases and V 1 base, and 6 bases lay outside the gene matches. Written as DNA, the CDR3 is TGTGCCAGCAGCTTGTGGGACAGAATTACCTACGAGCAGTACTTC. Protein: CASSLWDRITYEQYF.

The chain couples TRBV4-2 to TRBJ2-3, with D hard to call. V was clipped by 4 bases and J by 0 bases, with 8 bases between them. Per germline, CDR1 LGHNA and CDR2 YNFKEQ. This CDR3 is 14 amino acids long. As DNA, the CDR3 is TGTGCCAGCAGCCCCGGCGGAAGCACAGATACGCAGTATTTT. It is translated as CASSPGGSTDTQYF.

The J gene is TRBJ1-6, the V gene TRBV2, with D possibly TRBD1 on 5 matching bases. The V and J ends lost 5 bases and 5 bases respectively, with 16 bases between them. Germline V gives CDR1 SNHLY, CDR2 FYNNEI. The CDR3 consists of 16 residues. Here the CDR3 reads CASSNKMGLNNSPLHF. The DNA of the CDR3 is TGTGCCAGCAGTAACAAGATGGGACTCAATAATTCACCCCTCCACTTT.

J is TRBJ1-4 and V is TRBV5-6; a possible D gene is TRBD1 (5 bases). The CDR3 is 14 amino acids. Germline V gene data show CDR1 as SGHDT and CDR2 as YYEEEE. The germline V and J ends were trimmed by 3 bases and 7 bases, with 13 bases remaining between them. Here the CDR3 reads CASSSRVTGEKLFF. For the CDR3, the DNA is TGTGCCAGCAGCTCTCGGGTCACAGGTGAAAAACTGTTTTTT.

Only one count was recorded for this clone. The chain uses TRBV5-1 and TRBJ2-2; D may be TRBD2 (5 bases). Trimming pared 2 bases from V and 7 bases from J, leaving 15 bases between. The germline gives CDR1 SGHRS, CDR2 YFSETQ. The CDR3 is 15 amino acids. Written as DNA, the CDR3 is TGCGCCAGCAGCTTAACGAGGGTGGCAGACGGGGAGCTGTTTTTT. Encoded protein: CASSLTRVADGELFF.